This T cell receptor (beta chain) was retrieved from a study of Graves' ophthalmopathy and Graves' hyperthyroidism. Findings and limits, study-wide: Both a roughly 70% sensitivity and an approximately 72% specificity characterized the model's predictions of ophthalmopathy progression.

This clonotype has a count of ten or more. Antigen specificity is unknown. Pregnant or lactating patients and those with other autoimmune diseases or uncontrolled infections were excluded. The germline V gene has CDR1 SGHTA and CDR2 FQGTGA. The CDR3 consists of 15 residues. V lost 3 bases and J lost 3; bases outside the gene matches: 3. RNA transcripts yielded amplified TCR beta CDR3 regions. The first-round RT-PCR employed HTBI primers together with the Qiagen OneStep RT-PCR kit. A multiplex PCR was then performed as the second round. MiXCR was run by TCRdb on the multiplex PCR reads, yielding one entry per CDR3 protein. Seen here are under 400,000 distinct CDR3 sequences, 15% to 20% observed once, and the top ten hold more than 9%.

This chain connects TRBV7-3 to TRBJ2-2; TRBD2 agrees at 8 bases. Sequencing was carried out using peripheral blood. The sequence was collected from an adult man with Graves' ophthalmopathy. CDR3 residues: CASSFSGGDTGELFF. CDR3 DNA sequence: TGTGCCAGCAGCTTCAGCGGGGGTGACACCGGGGAGCTGTTTTTT.